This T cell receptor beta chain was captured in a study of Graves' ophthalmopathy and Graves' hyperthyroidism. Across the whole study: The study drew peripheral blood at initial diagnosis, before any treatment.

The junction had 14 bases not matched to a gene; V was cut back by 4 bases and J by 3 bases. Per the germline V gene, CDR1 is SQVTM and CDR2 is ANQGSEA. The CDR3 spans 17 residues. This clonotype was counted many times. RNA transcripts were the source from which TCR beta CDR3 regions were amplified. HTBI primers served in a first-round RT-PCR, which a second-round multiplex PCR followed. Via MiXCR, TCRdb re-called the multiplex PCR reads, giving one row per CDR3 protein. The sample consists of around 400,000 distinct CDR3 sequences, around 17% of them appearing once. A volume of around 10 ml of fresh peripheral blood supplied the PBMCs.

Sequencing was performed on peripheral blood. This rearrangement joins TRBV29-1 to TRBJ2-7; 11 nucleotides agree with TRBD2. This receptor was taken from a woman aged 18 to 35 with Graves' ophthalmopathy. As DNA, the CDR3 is TGCAGCGTTGTGGGCACCATGACTAGCGGGATTCTCTACGAGCAGTACTTC. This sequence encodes CSVVGTMTSGILYEQYF.